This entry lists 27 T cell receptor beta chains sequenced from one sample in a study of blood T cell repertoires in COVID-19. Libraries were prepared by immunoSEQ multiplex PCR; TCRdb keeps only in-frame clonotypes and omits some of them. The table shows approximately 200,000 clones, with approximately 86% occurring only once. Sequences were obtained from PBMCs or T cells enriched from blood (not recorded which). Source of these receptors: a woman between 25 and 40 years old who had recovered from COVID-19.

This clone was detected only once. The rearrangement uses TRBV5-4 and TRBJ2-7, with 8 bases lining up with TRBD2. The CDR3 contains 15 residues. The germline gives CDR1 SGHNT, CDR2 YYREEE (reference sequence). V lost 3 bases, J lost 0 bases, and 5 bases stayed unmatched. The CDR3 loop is CASSWSGGVSYEQYF. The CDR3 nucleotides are TGTGCCAGCAGCTGGAGCGGGGGCGTCTCCTACGAGCAGTACTTC.

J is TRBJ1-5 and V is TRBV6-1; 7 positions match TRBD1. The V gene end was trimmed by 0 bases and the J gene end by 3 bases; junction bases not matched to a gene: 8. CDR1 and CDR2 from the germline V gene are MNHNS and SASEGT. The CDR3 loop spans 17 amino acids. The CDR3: CASSEASGRGVNQPQHF. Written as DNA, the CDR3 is TGTGCCAGCAGTGAAGCGTCGGGCAGGGGGGTCAATCAGCCCCAGCATTTT.

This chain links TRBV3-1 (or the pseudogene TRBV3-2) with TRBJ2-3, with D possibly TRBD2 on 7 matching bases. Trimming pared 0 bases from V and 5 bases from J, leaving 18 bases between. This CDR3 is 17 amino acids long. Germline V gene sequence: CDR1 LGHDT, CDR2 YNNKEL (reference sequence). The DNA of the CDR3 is TGTGCCAGCAGCCAAGAAGCGGCGGGGGCCCTCGGAGATACGCAGTATTTT. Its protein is CASSQEAAGALGDTQYF.

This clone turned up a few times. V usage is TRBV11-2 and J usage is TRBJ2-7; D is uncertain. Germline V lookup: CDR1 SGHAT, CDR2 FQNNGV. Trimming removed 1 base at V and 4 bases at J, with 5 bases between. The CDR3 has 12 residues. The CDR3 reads CASSLALYEQYF. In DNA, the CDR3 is TGTGCCAGCAGCTTAGCCTTATACGAGCAGTACTTC.

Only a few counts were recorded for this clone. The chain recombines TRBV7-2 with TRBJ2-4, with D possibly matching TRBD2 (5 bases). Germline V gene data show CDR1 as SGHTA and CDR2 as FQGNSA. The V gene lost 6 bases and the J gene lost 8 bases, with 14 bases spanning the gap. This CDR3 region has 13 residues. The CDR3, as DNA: TGTGCCAGCAGACGGACGGGCGGGCACATTCAGTACTTC. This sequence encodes CASRRTGGHIQYF. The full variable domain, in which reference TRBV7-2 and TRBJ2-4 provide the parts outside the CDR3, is GAGVSQSPSNKVTEKGKDVELRCDPISGHTALYWYRQSLGQGLEFLIYFQGNSAPDKSGLPSDRFSAERTGGSVSTLTIQRTQQEDSAVYLCASRRTGGHIQYFGAGTRLSVL.

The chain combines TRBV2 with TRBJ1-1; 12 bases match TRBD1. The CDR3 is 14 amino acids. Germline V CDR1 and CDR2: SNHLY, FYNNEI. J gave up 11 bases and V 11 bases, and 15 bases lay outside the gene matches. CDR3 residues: CAVQAGTGGLGAFF. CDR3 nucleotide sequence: TGTGCCGTACAGGCCGGGACAGGGGGCCTGGGGGCTTTCTTT.

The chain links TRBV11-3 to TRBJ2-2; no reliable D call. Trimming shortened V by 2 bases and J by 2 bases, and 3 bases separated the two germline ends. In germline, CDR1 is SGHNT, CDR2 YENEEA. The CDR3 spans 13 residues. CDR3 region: CASSLQNTGELFF. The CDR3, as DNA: TGTGCCAGCAGCTTACAAAACACCGGGGAGCTGTTTTTT. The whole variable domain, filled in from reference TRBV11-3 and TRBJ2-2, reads EAGVVQSPRYKIIEKKQPVAFWCNPISGHNTLYWYLQNLGQGPELLIRYENEEAVDDSQLPKDRFSAERLKGVDSTLKIQPAELGDSAVYLCASSLQNTGELFFGEGSRLTVL.

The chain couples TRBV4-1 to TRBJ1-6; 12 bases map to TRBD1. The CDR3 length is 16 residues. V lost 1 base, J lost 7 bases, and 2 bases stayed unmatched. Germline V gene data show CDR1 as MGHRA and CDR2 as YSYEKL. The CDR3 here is CASSQAGTGGNSPLHF. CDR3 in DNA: TGCGCCAGCAGCCAAGCCGGGACAGGGGGCAATTCACCCCTCCACTTT.

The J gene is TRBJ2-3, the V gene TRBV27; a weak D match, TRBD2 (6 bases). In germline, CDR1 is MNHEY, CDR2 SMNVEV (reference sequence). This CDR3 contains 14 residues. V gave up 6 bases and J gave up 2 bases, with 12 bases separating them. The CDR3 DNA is TGTGCCAGCAGCCCTGGACTATCCACAGATACGCAGTATTTT. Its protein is CASSPGLSTDTQYF.

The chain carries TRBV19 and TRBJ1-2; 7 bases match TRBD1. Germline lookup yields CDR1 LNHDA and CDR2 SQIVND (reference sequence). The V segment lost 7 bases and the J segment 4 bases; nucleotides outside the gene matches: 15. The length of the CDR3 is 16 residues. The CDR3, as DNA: TGTGCCAGTAACCCGTTGGAAGGGGGCGAGCTCTATGGCTACACCTTC. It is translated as CASNPLEGGELYGYTF.

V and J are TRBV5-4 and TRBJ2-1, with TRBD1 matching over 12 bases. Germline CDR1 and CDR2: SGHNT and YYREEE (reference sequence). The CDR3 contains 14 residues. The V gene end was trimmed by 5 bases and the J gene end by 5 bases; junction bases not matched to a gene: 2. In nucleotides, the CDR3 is TGTGCCAGCAGTCGGGACAGGGGGCACAATGAGCAGTTCTTC. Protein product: CASSRDRGHNEQFF.

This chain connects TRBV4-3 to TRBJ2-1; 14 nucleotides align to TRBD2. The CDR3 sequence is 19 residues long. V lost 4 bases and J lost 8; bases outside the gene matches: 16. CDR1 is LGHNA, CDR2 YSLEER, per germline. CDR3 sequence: CASSRLVTSGRAGGYEQFF. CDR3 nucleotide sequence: TGCGCCAGCAGCCGATTAGTGACTAGCGGGAGGGCCGGGGGTTATGAGCAGTTCTTC.

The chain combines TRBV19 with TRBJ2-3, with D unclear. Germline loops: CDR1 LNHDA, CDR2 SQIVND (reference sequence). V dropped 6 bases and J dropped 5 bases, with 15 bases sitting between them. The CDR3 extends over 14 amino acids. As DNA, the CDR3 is TGTGCCAGTAGAAAGGAAGCGCCCCTAGATACGCAGTATTTT. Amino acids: CASRKEAPLDTQYF.

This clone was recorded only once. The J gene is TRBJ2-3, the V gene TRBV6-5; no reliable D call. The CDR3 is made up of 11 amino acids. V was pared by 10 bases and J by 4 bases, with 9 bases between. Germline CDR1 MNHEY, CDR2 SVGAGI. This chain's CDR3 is CATRRADTQYF. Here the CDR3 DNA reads TGTGCCACCAGGCGCGCAGATACGCAGTATTTT.

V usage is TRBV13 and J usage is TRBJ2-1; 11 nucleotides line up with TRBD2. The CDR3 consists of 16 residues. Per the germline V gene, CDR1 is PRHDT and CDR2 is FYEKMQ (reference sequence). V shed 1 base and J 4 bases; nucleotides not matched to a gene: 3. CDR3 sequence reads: CASSLEPSGRYNEQFF. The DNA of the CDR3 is TGTGCCAGCAGCTTAGAACCTAGCGGGAGGTACAATGAGCAGTTCTTC.

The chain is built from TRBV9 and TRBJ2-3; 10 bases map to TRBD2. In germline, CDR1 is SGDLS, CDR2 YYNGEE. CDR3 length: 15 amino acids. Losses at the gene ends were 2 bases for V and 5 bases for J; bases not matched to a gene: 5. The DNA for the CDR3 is TGTGCCAGCAGCGTTAGCGGGGGGTGGGAAGATACGCAGTATTTT. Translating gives CASSVSGGWEDTQYF.

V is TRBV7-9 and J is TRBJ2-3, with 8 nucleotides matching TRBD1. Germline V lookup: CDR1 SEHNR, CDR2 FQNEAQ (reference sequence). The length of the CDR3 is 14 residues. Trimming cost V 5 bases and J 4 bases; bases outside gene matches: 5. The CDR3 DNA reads TGTGCCAGCAGCCCTCGGACAGGGCCAGATACGCAGTATTTT. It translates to CASSPRTGPDTQYF.

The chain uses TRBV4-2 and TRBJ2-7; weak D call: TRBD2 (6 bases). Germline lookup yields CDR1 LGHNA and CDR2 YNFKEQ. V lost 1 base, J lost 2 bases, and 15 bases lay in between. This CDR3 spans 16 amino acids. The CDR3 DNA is TGTGCCAGCAGCCAAGGCCTTAGCGGTTCGACCTACGAGCAGTACTTC. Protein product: CASSQGLSGSTYEQYF.

This CDR3 reads CASSQVGGDTQYF. The CDR3 DNA is TGCGCCAGCAGCCAAGTAGGGGGTGATACGCAGTATTTT. The rearrangement uses TRBV4-1 and TRBJ2-3; a possible D gene is TRBD1 (6 bases). The CDR3 has 13 amino acids. Trimming took 1 base from V and 6 from J, leaving 8 bases between them. In germline, CDR1 is MGHRA, CDR2 YSYEKL.

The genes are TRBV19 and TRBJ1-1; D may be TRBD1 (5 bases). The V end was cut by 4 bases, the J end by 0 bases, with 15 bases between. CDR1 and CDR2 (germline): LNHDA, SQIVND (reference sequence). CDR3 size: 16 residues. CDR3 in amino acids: CASSTWAGHMNTEAFF. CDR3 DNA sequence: TGTGCCAGTAGTACTTGGGCAGGGCACATGAACACTGAAGCTTTCTTT. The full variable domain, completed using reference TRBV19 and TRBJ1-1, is DGGITQSPKYLFRKEGQNVTLSCEQNLNHDAMYWYRQDPGQGLRLIYYSQIVNDFQKGDIAEGYSVSREKKESFPLTVTSAQKNPTAFYLCASSTWAGHMNTEAFFGQGTRLTVV.

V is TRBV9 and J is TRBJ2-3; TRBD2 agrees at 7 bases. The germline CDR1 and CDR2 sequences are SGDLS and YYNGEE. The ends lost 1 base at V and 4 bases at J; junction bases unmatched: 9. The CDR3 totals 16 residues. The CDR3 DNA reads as TGTGCCAGCAGCGTAAACCGCGGCGGGAGTTCAGATACGCAGTATTTT. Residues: CASSVNRGGSSDTQYF.

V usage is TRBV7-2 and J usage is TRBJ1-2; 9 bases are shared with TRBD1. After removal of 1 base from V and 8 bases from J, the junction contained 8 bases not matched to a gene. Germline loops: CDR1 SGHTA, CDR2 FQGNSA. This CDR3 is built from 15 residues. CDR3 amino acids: CASSLVAGTGFGYTF. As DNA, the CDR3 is TGTGCCAGCAGCTTAGTTGCAGGGACAGGGTTCGGCTACACCTTC.

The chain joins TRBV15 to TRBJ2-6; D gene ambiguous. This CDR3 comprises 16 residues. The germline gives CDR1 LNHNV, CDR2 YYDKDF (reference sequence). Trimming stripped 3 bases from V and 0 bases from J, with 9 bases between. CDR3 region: CATSSLGDSGANVLTF. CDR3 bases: TGTGCCACCAGCAGCCTTGGAGACTCTGGGGCCAACGTCCTGACTTTC.

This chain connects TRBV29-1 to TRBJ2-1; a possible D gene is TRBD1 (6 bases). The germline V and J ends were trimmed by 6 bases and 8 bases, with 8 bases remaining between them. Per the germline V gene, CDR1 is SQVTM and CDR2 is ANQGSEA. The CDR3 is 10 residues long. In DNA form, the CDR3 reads TGCAGCGTGGGACACGATGAGCAGTTCTTC. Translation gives CSVGHDEQFF.

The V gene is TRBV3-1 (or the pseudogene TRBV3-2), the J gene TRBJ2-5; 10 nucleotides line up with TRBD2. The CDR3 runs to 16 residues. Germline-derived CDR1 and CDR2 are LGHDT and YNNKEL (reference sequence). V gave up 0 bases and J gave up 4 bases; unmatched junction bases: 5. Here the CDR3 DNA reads TGTGCCAGCAGCCAAGATCCAGCGGGGGGGCGAGAGACCCAGTACTTC. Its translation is CASSQDPAGGRETQYF.

As DNA, the CDR3 is TGTGCCAGCAGCCAGTGGACAGGGACGAGCGATCAGCCCCAGCATTTT. Its translation is CASSQWTGTSDQPQHF. The chain uses TRBV6-2 or TRBV6-3 and TRBJ1-5; 8 nucleotides align to TRBD1. Looked up from germline, CDR1 is MNHEY and CDR2 is SVGEGT. The V gene end was trimmed by 6 bases and the J gene end by 5 bases; junction bases not matched to a gene: 12. This CDR3 region has 16 residues.

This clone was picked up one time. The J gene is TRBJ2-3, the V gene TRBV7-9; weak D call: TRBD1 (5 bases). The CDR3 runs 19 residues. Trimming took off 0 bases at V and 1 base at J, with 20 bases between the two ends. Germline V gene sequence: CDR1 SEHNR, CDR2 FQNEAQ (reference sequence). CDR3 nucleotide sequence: TGTGCCAGCAGCTTAGCGCGGCAGGGCACCCGACGTGGCACAGATACGCAGTATTTT. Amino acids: CASSLARQGTRRGTDTQYF.